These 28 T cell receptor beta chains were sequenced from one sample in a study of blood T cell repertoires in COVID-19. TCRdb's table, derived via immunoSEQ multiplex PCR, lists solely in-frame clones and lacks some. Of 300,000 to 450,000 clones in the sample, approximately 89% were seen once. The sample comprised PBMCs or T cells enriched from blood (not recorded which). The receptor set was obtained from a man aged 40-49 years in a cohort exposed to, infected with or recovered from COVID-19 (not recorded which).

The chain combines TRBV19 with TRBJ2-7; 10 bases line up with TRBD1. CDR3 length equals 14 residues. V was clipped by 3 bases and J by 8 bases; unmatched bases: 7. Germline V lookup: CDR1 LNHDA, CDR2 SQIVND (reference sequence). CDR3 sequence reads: CASSMDRGGLKQYF. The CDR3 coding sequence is TGTGCCAGTAGTATGGACAGGGGGGGATTGAAGCAGTACTTC.

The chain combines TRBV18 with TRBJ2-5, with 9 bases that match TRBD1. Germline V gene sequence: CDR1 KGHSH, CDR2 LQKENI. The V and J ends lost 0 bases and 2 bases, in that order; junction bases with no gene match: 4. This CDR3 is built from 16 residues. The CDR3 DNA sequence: TGTGCCAGCTCACCACCAGGGACAGGGTCACAAGAGACCCAGTACTTC. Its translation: CASSPPGTGSQETQYF.

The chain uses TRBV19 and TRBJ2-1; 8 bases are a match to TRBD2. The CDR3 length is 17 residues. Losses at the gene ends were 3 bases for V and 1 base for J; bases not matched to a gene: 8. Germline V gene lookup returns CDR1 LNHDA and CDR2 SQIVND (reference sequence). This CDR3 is CASSISGIAGSYNEQFF. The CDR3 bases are TGTGCCAGTAGTATCTCCGGGATAGCGGGGTCCTACAATGAGCAGTTCTTC. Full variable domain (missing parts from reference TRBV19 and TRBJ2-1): DGGITQSPKYLFRKEGQNVTLSCEQNLNHDAMYWYRQDPGQGLRLIYYSQIVNDFQKGDIAEGYSVSREKKESFPLTVTSAQKNPTAFYLCASSISGIAGSYNEQFFGPGTRLTVL.

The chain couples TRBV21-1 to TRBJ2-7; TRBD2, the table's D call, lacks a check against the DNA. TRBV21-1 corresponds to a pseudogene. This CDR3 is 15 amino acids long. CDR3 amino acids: CASSKGGGHTYEQYF. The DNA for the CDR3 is TGTGCCAGCAGCAAAGGGGGAGGACACACCTACGAGCAGTACTTC.

This CDR3 reads CASSEAPQGGSSYEQYF. The DNA for the CDR3 is TGTGCCAGCAGTGAAGCGCCCCAGGGCGGATCCTCCTACGAGCAGTACTTC. The chain recombines TRBV2 with TRBJ2-7; a weak D match, TRBD1 (5 bases). This CDR3 spans 17 amino acids. Germline V gene data show CDR1 as SNHLY and CDR2 as FYNNEI. V dropped 0 bases and J dropped 0 bases, with 15 bases sitting between them.

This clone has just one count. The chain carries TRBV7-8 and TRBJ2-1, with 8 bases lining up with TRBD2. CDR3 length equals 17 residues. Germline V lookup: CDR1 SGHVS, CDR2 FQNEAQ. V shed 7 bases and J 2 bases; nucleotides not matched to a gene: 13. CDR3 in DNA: TGTGCCAGCACCGGCGGGGGGAGTGTGGGAGCCTACAATGAGCAGTTCTTC. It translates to CASTGGGSVGAYNEQFF.

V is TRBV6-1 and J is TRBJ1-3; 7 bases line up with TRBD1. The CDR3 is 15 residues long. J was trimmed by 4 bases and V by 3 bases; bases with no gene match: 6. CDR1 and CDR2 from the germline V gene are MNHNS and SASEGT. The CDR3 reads CASSEQTGKGNTIYF. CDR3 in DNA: TGTGCCAGCAGTGAGCAGACAGGGAAAGGAAACACCATATATTTT.

CDR3 residues: CASSQWSSGIYEQYF. The CDR3 DNA follows: TGTGCCAGCAGCCAATGGTCTAGCGGGATTTACGAGCAGTACTTC. The gene calls are TRBV3-1 (or the pseudogene TRBV3-2) and TRBJ2-7; 9 bases line up with TRBD2. Per the germline V gene, CDR1 is LGHDT and CDR2 is YNNKEL (reference sequence). V gave up 2 bases and J gave up 4 bases; unmatched junction bases: 6. The CDR3 contains 15 residues.

CDR3 sequence (DNA): TGTGCCAGCAGTGAACGGGTTAAGTGGAGCTCCTATAATTCACCCCTCCACTTT. As protein: CASSERVKWSSYNSPLHF. The rearrangement uses TRBV2 and TRBJ1-6; D unresolved. The CDR3 length is 18 residues. The germline CDR1 and CDR2 sequences are SNHLY and FYNNEI. Deletions cut 2 bases from V and 0 bases from J, with 14 bases between.

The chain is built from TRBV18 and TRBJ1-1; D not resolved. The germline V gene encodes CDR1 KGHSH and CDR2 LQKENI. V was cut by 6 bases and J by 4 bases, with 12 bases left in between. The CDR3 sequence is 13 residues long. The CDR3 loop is CASSQAGITEAFF. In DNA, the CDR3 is TGTGCCAGCTCTCAGGCGGGGATCACTGAAGCTTTCTTT.

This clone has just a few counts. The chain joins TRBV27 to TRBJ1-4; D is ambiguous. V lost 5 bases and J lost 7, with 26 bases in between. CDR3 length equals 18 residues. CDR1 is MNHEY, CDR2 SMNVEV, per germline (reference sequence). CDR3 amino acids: CASSPLDAEEDGREKLFF. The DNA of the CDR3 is TGTGCCAGCAGTCCCCTCGACGCGGAGGAGGACGGTCGTGAAAAACTGTTTTTT. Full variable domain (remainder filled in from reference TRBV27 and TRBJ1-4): EAQVTQNPRYLITVTGKKLTVTCSQNMNHEYMSWYRQDPGLGLRQIYYSMNVEVTDKGDVPEGYKVSRKEKRNFPLILESPSPNQTSLYFCASSPLDAEEDGREKLFFGSGTQLSVL.

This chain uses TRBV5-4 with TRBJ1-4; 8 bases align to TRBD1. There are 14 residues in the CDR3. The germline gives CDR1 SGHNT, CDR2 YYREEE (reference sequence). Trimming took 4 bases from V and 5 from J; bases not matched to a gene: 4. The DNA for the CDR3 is TGTGCCAGCAGCCGGGGGACAGGCAATGAAAAACTGTTTTTT. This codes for CASSRGTGNEKLFF.

The CDR3 reads CATSRGQGGEKLFF. The CDR3 nucleotides read TGCGCCACTTCCCGGGGACAGGGCGGTGAAAAACTGTTTTTT. The V and J genes are TRBV10-1 and TRBJ1-4; the match to TRBD1 covers 9 bases. Germline V gene lookup returns CDR1 WNHNN and CDR2 SYGVQD (reference sequence). Losses at the gene ends were 10 bases for V and 7 bases for J; bases not matched to a gene: 10. This CDR3 region has 14 residues.

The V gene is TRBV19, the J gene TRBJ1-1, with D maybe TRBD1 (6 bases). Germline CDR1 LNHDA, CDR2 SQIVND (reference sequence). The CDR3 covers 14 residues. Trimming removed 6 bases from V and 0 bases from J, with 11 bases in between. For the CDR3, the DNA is TGTGCCAGTAGCCGGGACACATTGAACACTGAAGCTTTCTTT. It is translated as CASSRDTLNTEAFF.

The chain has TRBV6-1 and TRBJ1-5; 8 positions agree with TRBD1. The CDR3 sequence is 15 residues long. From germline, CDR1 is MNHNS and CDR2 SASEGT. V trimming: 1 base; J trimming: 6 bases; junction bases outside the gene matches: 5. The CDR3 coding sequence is TGTGCCAGCAGTGAAGGCAGGGGGCCGGGTCAGCCCCAGCATTTT. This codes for CASSEGRGPGQPQHF.

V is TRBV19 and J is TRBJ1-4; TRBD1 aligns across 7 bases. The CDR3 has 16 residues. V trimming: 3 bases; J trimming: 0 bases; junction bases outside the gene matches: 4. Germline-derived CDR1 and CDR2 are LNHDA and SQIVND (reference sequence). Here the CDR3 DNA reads TGTGCCAGTAGTATCGGGACAGCAGCAACTAATGAAAAACTGTTTTTT. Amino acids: CASSIGTAATNEKLFF.

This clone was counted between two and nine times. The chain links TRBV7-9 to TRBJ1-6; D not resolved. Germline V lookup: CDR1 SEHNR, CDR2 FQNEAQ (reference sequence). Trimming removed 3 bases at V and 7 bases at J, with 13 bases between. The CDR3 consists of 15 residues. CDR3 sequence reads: CASSLASGRNSPLHF. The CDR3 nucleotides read TGTGCCAGCAGCTTGGCTAGCGGTCGGAATTCACCCCTCCACTTT.

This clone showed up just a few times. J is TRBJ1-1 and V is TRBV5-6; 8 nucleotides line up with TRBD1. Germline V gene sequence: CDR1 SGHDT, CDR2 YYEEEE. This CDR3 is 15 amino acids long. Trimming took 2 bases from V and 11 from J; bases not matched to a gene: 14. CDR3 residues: CASSFLSGQAILAFF. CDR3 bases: TGTGCCAGCAGCTTCCTATCGGGACAGGCGATTCTGGCTTTCTTT.

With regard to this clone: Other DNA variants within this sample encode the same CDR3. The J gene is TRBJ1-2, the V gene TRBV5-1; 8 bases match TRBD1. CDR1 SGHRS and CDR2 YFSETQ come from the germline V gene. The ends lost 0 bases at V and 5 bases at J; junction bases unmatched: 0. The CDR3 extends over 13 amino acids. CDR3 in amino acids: CASSLDRGYGYTF. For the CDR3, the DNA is TGCGCCAGCAGCTTGGACAGGGGGTATGGCTACACCTTC.

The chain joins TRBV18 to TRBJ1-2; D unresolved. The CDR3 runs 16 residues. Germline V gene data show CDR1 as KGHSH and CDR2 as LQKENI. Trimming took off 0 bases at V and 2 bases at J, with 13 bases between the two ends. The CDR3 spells CASSPPGRSRNYGYTF. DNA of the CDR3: TGTGCCAGCTCACCACCAGGGAGATCTCGGAACTATGGCTACACCTTC.

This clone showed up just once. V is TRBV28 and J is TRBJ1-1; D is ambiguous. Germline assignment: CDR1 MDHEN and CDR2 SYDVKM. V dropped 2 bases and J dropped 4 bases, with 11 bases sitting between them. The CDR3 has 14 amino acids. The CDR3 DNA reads TGTGCCAGCAGTTTAGGGGAGGTTGGCACTGAAGCTTTCTTT. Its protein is CASSLGEVGTEAFF.

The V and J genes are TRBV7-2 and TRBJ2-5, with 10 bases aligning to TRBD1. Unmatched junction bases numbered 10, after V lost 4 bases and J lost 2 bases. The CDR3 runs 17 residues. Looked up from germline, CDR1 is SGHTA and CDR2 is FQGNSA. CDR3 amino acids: CASSSPGQGYRQETQYF. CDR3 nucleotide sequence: TGTGCCAGCAGCTCGCCGGGACAGGGGTATAGGCAAGAGACCCAGTACTTC. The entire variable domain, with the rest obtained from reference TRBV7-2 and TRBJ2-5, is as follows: GAGVSQSPSNKVTEKGKDVELRCDPISGHTALYWYRQSLGQGLEFLIYFQGNSAPDKSGLPSDRFSAERTGGSVSTLTIQRTQQEDSAVYLCASSSPGQGYRQETQYFGPGTRLLVL.

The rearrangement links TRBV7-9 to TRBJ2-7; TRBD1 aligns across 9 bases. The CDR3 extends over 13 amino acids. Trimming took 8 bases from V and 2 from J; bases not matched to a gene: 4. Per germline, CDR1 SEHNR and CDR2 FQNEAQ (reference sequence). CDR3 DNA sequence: TGTGCCAGCGGAGGACAGGGGACCTACGAGCAGTACTTC. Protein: CASGGQGTYEQYF. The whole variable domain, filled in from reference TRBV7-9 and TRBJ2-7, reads DTGVSQNPRHKITKRGQNVTFRCDPISEHNRLYWYRQTLGQGPEFLTYFQNEAQLEKSRLLSDRFSAERPKGSFSTLEIQRTEQGDSAMYLCASGGQGTYEQYFGPGTRLTVT.

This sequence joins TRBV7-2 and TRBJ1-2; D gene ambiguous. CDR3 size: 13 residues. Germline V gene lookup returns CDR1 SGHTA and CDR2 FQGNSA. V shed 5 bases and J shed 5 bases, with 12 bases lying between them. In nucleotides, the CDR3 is TGTGCCAGCAGCCTTGAGGGTCGGTATGGCTACACCTTC. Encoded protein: CASSLEGRYGYTF.

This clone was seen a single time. The DNA for the CDR3 is TGTGCCAGCAGCCCGGCGGGGGGGGGAGTTAATGAAAAACTGTTTTTT. The encoded protein is CASSPAGGGVNEKLFF. The chain links TRBV7-9 to TRBJ1-4; possibly TRBD1 for D (5 bases). Germline CDR1 reads SEHNR; CDR2 reads FQNEAQ (reference sequence). Trimming took 5 bases from V and 4 from J, leaving 17 bases between them. The CDR3 runs to 16 residues.

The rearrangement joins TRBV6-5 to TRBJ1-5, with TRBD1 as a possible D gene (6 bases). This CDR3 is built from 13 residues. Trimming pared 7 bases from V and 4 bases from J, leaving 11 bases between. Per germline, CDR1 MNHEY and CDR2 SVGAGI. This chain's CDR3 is CASILQGNQPQHF. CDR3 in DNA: TGTGCCAGCATTTTACAGGGAAATCAGCCCCAGCATTTT.

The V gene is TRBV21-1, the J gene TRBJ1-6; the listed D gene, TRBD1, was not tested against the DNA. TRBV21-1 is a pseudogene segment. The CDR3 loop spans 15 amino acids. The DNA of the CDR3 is TGTGCCAGCAGCAAAAGGACAGGGGATACTTCACCCCTCCACTTT. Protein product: CASSKRTGDTSPLHF.

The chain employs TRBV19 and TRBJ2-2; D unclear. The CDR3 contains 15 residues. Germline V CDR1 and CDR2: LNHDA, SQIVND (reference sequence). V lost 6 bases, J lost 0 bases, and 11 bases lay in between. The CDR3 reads CASSKTPANTGELFF. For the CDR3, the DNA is TGTGCCAGTAGCAAAACACCCGCGAACACCGGGGAGCTGTTTTTT.